Presented here are 2 T cell receptor beta chains from one specimen sequenced in a study of cytomegalovirus exposure and HLA in healthy donors (dated by TCRdb to about 2017). The receptor library was made with the immunoSEQ multiplex PCR assay. For the multiplex PCR, a mixture combining 60 forward primers for TCR Vbeta segments and 13 reverse primers for TCR Jbeta segments was used. The clones in this table, taken by TCRdb from immuneACCESS, are in-frame only. Not every clone is retained; where verified, under half of the shortfall comes from an unresolved V gene, and the cause of the rest is unknown. The sample table lists around 74,000 clones, approximately 80% of them with a count of one. 3% to 4% of the sample belongs to the ten largest clones. Sequencing was performed on PBMCs. Receptors were obtained from a man aged 40-55 years in good health and CMV-seronegative.

The V call is TRBV6-5, the J call TRBJ1-2; 8 nucleotides line up with TRBD1. This CDR3 comprises 13 residues. Germline V gene data show CDR1 as MNHEY and CDR2 as SVGAGI. With 6 bases clipped from V and 2 bases from J, the junction kept 2 bases outside the gene matches. The CDR3 region is CASSRTGNYGYTF. As DNA, the CDR3 is TGTGCCAGCAGCCGGACAGGGAACTATGGCTACACCTTC.

V usage is TRBV7-9 and J usage is TRBJ1-6; D gene unclear. The length of the CDR3 is 14 residues. Trimming took 4 bases from V and 9 from J, leaving 13 bases between them. Germline assignment: CDR1 SEHNR and CDR2 FQNEAQ (reference sequence). CDR3 region: CASSYGRIGSPLHF. The DNA for the CDR3 is TGTGCCAGCAGCTACGGGAGGATAGGTTCACCCCTCCACTTT.